This T cell receptor beta chain was obtained from a study of cytomegalovirus exposure and HLA in healthy donors. V was cut by 1 base and J by 5 bases, with 12 bases left in between. The CDR3 covers 15 residues. The germline V gene encodes CDR1 MGHRA and CDR2 YSYEKL. Primers: 60 Vbeta forward and 13 Jbeta reverse. Original methodology: Later work found 65 million to 100 million unique TCR beta chains, with 10 million to 14 million shared. Profiled with immunoSEQ multiplex PCR; TCRdb holds only in-frame clones, not every one. Clone size and the V and J calls come from that table; the DNA yielded D and trimming. This table has around 160,000 clones, around three quarters appearing once. In the case of this clone: The antigen is undetermined.

Study results and limitations: Earlier results showed most TCR beta V segments being productive about 87% or about 30% of the time.

The origin of this receptor is a woman aged 40-49 years in good health and CMV-seropositive. J is TRBJ2-1 and V is TRBV4-1; maybe TRBD2 (5 bases). Sequences were obtained from PBMCs. In DNA form, the CDR3 reads TGCGCCAGCAGCCAAGGTGTAGGGCGGGACAATGAGCAGTTCTTC. It encodes CASSQGVGRDNEQFF.